Listed below are T cell receptor beta chains from one sample, sequenced in a study of blood T cells in healthy people across ages. A single record per CDR3 protein comes from TCRdb applying MiXCR to the 5' RACE reads. The table records roughly 550,000 distinct CDR3 sequences, around 24% of them present only once. This same sample was also taken into another study, of T cells of mothers and their children.

The sequencing input was blood. All receptors come from a boy aged 5-17 years in good health. CDR3s include the opening cysteine and the closing phenylalanine or tryptophan. A D gene is named only where the DNA matches it firmly. Some rows have no size entry. The others give once, few or many, or a class for an expanded clone.

d_call	v_call	clone_size	j_call	cdr3_aa	cdr3_nt
TRBD2	TRBV27	.	TRBJ2-1	CASSLRGGGAYYNEQFF	TGTGCCAGCAGTTTACGGGGGGGTGGGGCTTACTACAATGAGCAGTTCTTC
.	TRBV20-1	.	TRBJ2-6	CSARDDSSGANVLTF	TGCAGTGCTAGAGATGACAGCTCTGGGGCCAACGTCCTGACTTTC
.	TRBV4-3	few	TRBJ1-2	CASSPGGPFYGYTF	TGCGCCAGCAGCCCGGGGGGCCCTTTCTATGGCTACACCTTC
.	TRBV4-2	few	TRBJ2-2	CASSQVTGSTGELFF	TGTGCCAGCAGCCAAGTTACAGGGTCGACCGGGGAGCTGTTTTTT
.	TRBV5-1	.	TRBJ2-7	CASQLGGVDEQYF	TGCGCCTCTCAACTGGGGGGTGTCGACGAGCAGTACTTC
TRBD1	TRBV27	.	TRBJ1-1	CASSSDRGGRTEAFF	TGTGCCAGCAGTTCTGACAGGGGGGGGCGGACTGAAGCTTTCTTT
.	TRBV7-8	few	TRBJ2-1	CASSLDRAGYNEQFF	TGTGCCAGCAGCTTAGACAGGGCGGGGTACAATGAGCAGTTCTTC
TRBD2	TRBV7-9	.	TRBJ2-7	CASSLGTSGEVF	TGTGCCAGCAGCTTAGGGACTAGCGGGGAGGTCTTC
.	TRBV15	.	TRBJ2-3	CATSRDRDLRVDTQYF	TGTGCCACCAGCAGAGATAGGGACCTCCGAGTGGATACGCAGTATTTT
TRBD1	TRBV20-1	few	TRBJ2-4	CSARMGQNLAKNIQYF	TGCAGTGCTAGGATGGGACAGAACCTAGCCAAAAACATTCAGTACTTC
TRBD2	TRBV3-1	.	TRBJ2-1	CASSQELAGGDEQFF	TGTGCCAGCAGCCAAGAGCTAGCGGGGGGTGATGAGCAGTTCTTC
TRBD1	TRBV20-1	few	TRBJ1-1	CSARRRDRISNTEAFF	TGCAGTGCCCGGAGACGGGACAGAATCTCGAACACTGAAGCTTTCTTT
TRBD1	TRBV7-9	few	TRBJ1-1	CASSPPDRGNTEAFF	TGTGCCAGCAGCCCCCCGGACAGGGGGAACACTGAAGCTTTCTTT
.	TRBV20-1	.	TRBJ2-3	CSASTGSDRGTQYF	TGCAGTGCTAGTACCGGCTCCGACCGGGGTACGCAGTATTTT
.	TRBV6-7	.	TRBJ2-1	CASSYSCGPGEQFF	TGTGCCAGCAGTTACTCGTGCGGGCCCGGTGAGCAGTTCTTC
.	TRBV27	.	TRBJ2-7	CASSSAFDEQYF	TGTGCCAGCAGTTCAGCATTTGACGAGCAGTACTTC
.	TRBV27	few	TRBJ2-1	CASRSLLSSYNEQFF	TGTGCCAGCAGGTCTCTATTGAGCTCCTACAATGAGCAGTTCTTC
TRBD1	TRBV20-1	few	TRBJ1-5	CSARPRQGWQPQHF	TGCAGTGCTAGGCCCCGACAGGGTTGGCAGCCCCAGCATTTT
.	TRBV9	.	TRBJ1-1	CASSPRGSAGGTEAFF	TGTGCCAGCAGCCCGAGGGGGTCGGCAGGAGGGACTGAAGCTTTCTTT
TRBD1	TRBV20-1	few	TRBJ2-1	CSRSTGTGSNEQFF	TGCAGTCGTTCCACCGGGACAGGGAGCAATGAGCAGTTCTTC
.	TRBV28	few	TRBJ1-5	CASSFGGRDQPQHF	TGTGCCAGCAGTTTTGGGGGGAGAGATCAGCCCCAGCATTTT
.	TRBV12-3/TRBV12-4	.	TRBJ1-2	CASRPGVVWYGYTF	TGTGCCAGCAGGCCAGGGGTTGTCTGGTATGGCTACACCTTC
TRBD1	TRBV12-3/TRBV12-4	many	TRBJ1-2	CASSFLGQGYGYTF	TGTGCCAGCAGTTTCTTGGGACAGGGCTATGGCTACACCTTC
TRBD1	TRBV9	few	TRBJ2-1	CASSYRDRGYYNEQFF	TGTGCCAGCAGCTACCGGGACAGGGGCTATTACAATGAGCAGTTCTTC
.	TRBV9	few	TRBJ2-3	CASSVYALSTDTQYF	TGTGCCAGCAGCGTGTACGCCCTAAGCACAGATACGCAGTATTTT
TRBD1	TRBV6-6	.	TRBJ2-3	CASSPGTGVSTDTQYF	TGTGCCAGCAGCCCCGGGACAGGGGTCTCCACAGATACGCAGTATTTT
.	TRBV27	few	TRBJ2-5	CASSPNPDGTGVKQYF	TGTGCCAGCAGTCCAAACCCGGACGGAACGGGGGTAAAGCAGTACTTC
.	TRBV6-2/TRBV6-3	.	TRBJ2-2	CASGAAANTGELFF	TGTGCCAGCGGCGCGGCCGCGAACACCGGGGAGCTGTTTTTT
.	TRBV7-8	few	TRBJ2-5	CASSLGGLTGRETQYF	TGTGCCAGCAGCTTAGGGGGGTTGACCGGCAGGGAGACCCAGTACTTC
TRBD2	TRBV2	.	TRBJ2-4	CASRTSGVAKNIQYF	TGTGCCAGCAGGACTAGCGGGGTAGCCAAAAACATTCAGTACTTC
TRBD1	TRBV27	.	TRBJ2-3	CASSPGQGRDTQYF	TGTGCCAGCAGCCCAGGACAGGGTAGAGATACGCAGTATTTT
.	TRBV30	few	TRBJ2-3	CAWSPGQGKGKEGDTQYF	TGTGCCTGGAGTCCCGGCCAGGGGAAGGGCAAGGAGGGAGATACGCAGTATTTT
.	TRBV9	.	TRBJ2-7	CASSVASAPYEQYF	TGTGCCAGCAGCGTAGCGTCGGCCCCCTACGAGCAGTACTTC
TRBD2	TRBV20-1	.	TRBJ2-5	CSARVTSGRYQETQYF	TGCAGTGCTAGGGTGACTAGCGGGAGGTACCAAGAGACCCAGTACTTC
TRBD2	TRBV13	.	TRBJ2-7	CASSLEGTSGYYEQYF	TGTGCCAGCAGCTTAGAAGGGACTAGCGGATACTACGAGCAGTACTTC
.	TRBV7-2	many	TRBJ2-2	CASSKSGTNTGELFF	TGTGCCAGCAGCAAGAGCGGAACGAACACCGGGGAGCTGTTTTTT
.	TRBV20-1	.	TRBJ1-1	CSARAGAENTEAFF	TGCAGTGCTAGGGCCGGGGCCGAGAACACTGAAGCTTTCTTT
TRBD1	TRBV6-6	.	TRBJ1-3	CASSHRGKAGNTIYF	TGTGCCAGCAGCCACAGGGGCAAAGCTGGAAACACCATATATTTT
TRBD1	TRBV7-2	few	TRBJ1-1	CASSRRTGRDGTEAFF	TGTGCCAGCAGCCGAAGGACAGGGAGAGACGGGACTGAAGCTTTCTTT